The rows below give T cell receptor beta chains drawn from one sample of a study of persistence of HIV-infected CD4 T cells. No antigen has been assigned to these receptors. The assay was immunoSEQ multiplex PCR, and TCRdb's table has in-frame clones only and misses some. This sample has about 5,300 clones, with 55% to 70% found just once. This specimen consisted of CD4+ T cells sorted from PBMCs after 18-hour stimulation, obtained from a patient who received antiretroviral therapy. These receptors were taken from an adult man with HIV who was CMV-seropositive. Each CDR3 is given with its conserved first and last residue. The D gene is left open where the match is weak. Expanded clones are given a class, and other clones once, few, many or no size at all.

TRBV9	TRBD1	TRBJ1-2	NA	CASSVGGQLGIYGYTF	TGTGCCAGCAGCGTAGGGGGACAGTTAGGGATTTATGGCTACACCTTC
TRBV10-1	TRBD2	TRBJ2-3	NA	CASSEAGGPVDTQYF	TGCGCCAGCAGTGAAGCGGGGGGGCCCGTAGATACGCAGTATTTT
TRBV7-2	TRBD1	TRBJ2-7	few	CASSFGQGASYEQYF	TGTGCCAGCAGCTTTGGACAGGGGGCCTCCTACGAGCAGTACTTC
TRBV5-6	NA	TRBJ2-5	NA	CASSLTRGGTQYF	TGTGCCAGCAGCCTCACACGAGGGGGGACCCAGTACTTC
TRBV30	TRBD1	TRBJ1-1	NA	CAWRRQGLNTEAFF	TGTGCCTGGAGAAGACAGGGCTTGAACACTGAAGCTTTCTTT
TRBV4-3	TRBD1	TRBJ1-4	NA	CASSQEGGQRGEKLFF	TGCGCCAGCAGCCAAGAGGGGGGACAGCGAGGGGAAAAACTGTTTTTT
TRBV16	TRBD1	TRBJ1-5	few	CASSLRTGGLNQPQHF	TGTGCCAGCAGCCTACGGACAGGGGGCCTTAATCAGCCCCAGCATTTT
TRBV2	NA	TRBJ2-7	NA	CASSTRGGGEQYF	TGTGCCAGCAGCACAAGAGGGGGTGGCGAGCAGTACTTC
TRBV18	TRBD1	TRBJ1-4	NA	CASSPSGQSNEKLFF	TGTGCCAGCTCACCTTCGGGACAGAGTAATGAAAAACTGTTTTTT
TRBV6-5	NA	TRBJ1-2	NA	CASSYGTNYGYTF	TGTGCCAGCAGTTACGGGACTAACTATGGCTACACCTTC
TRBV2	TRBD1	TRBJ1-2	NA	CASRTGQSYGYTF	TGTGCCAGCAGAACGGGACAGAGCTATGGCTACACCTTC
TRBV4-3	TRBD2	TRBJ2-3	NA	CASSQNSRGGHPDTQYF	TGCGCCAGCAGCCAAAATTCCCGGGGGGGCCACCCAGATACGCAGTATTTT
TRBV5-1	NA	TRBJ2-3	NA	CASSLAAKDTQYF	TGCGCCAGCAGCTTGGCCGCAAAAGATACGCAGTATTTT
TRBV5-1	NA	TRBJ1-1	few	CASKSTVGHMNTEAFF	TGCGCCAGCAAATCGACTGTGGGACATATGAACACTGAAGCTTTCTTT
TRBV7-9	NA	TRBJ2-5	medium-sized	CATVRGNAQETQYF	TGTGCCACCGTTCGGGGGAATGCACAAGAGACCCAGTACTTC
TRBV4-2	TRBD1	TRBJ2-2	NA	CASREPGQGSGELFF	TGTGCCAGCAGGGAGCCGGGACAGGGGTCCGGGGAGCTGTTTTTT
TRBV6-5	NA	TRBJ1-2	NA	CASSYDSTYGYTF	TGTGCCAGCAGTTACGACAGTACCTATGGCTACACCTTC